Below, one TCR beta chain is given with its context. Its antigen is still unknown. This entry is derived from a study of identifying expanded T cells in peripheral blood. General study points: Technical replicates showed approximately 1.2 changed clones; two weeks around 15; four weeks 19.

Assay: immunoSEQ multiplex PCR; the TCRdb copy retains only in-frame clones and omits some. Counted here are about 100,000 clones, around 85% occurring once; the ten biggest clones make up about 5.6%. Trimming at V came to 2 bases and at J to 5 bases, leaving 5 bases not matched to a gene. The CDR3 loop spans 14 amino acids. Per germline, CDR1 MGHDK and CDR2 SYGVNS. No infections or other immune events were documented during collection. This clonotype was obtained from a person aged 18-69 years in good health. Material for sequencing was blood. This chain connects TRBV25-1 to TRBJ2-7, with TRBD1 matching 8 bases. This chain's CDR3 is CASSERPGQDEQYF. The DNA of the CDR3 is TGTGCCAGCAGTGAACGCCCGGGACAGGACGAGCAGTACTTC.